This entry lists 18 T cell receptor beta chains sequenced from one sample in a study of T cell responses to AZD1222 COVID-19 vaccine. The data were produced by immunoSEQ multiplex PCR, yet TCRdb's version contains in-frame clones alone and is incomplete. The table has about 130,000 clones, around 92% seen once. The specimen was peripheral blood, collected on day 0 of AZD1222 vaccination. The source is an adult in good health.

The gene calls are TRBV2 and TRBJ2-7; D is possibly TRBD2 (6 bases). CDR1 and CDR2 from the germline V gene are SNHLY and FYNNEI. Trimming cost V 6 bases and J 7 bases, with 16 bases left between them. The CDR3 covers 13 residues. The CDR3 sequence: CASSSGWRAEQYF. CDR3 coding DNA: TGTGCCAGCAGCTCAGGGTGGAGGGCGGAGCAGTACTTC.

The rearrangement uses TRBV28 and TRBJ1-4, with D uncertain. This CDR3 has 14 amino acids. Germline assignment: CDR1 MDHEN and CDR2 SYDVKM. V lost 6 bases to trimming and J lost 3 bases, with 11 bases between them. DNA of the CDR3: TGTGCCAGCAGAAGACAATTCGCTAATGAAAAACTGTTTTTT. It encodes CASRRQFANEKLFF.

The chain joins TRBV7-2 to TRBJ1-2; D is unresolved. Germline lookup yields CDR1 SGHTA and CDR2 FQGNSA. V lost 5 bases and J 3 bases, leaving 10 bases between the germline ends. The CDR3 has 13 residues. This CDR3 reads CASSLRVDYGYTF. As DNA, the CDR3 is TGTGCCAGCAGCCTTCGGGTTGACTATGGCTACACCTTC.

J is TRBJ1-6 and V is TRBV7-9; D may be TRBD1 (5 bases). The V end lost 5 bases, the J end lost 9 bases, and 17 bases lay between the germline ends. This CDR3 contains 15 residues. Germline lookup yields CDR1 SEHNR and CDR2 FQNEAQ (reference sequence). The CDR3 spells CASSPFGALGSPLHF. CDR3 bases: TGTGCCAGCAGCCCGTTCGGGGCTCTCGGTTCACCCCTCCACTTT. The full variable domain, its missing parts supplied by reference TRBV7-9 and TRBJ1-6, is DTGVSQNPRHKITKRGQNVTFRCDPISEHNRLYWYRQTLGQGPEFLTYFQNEAQLEKSRLLSDRFSAERPKGSFSTLEIQRTEQGDSAMYLCASSPFGALGSPLHFGNGTRLTVT.

The CDR3: CATSRGVPGQGINYGYTF. CDR3 DNA sequence: TGTGCCACCAGCAGAGGGGTACCGGGACAGGGCATTAACTATGGCTACACCTTC. The chain joins TRBV15 to TRBJ1-2; 9 positions match TRBD1. The V gene's germline CDR1 is LNHNV and CDR2 YYDKDF (reference sequence). Losses at the gene ends were 1 base for V and 1 base for J; bases not matched to a gene: 10. The CDR3 is 18 residues long. Supplemented by reference TRBV15 and TRBJ1-2, the full variable domain reads DAMVIQNPRYQVTQFGKPVTLSCSQTLNHNVMYWYQQKSSQAPKLLFHYYDKDFNNEADTPDNFQSRRPNTSFCFLDIRSPGLGDTAMYLCATSRGVPGQGINYGYTFGSGTRLTVV.

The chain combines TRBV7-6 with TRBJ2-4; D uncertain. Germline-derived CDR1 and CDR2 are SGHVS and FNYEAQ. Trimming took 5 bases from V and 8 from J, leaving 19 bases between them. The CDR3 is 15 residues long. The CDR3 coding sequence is TGTGCCAGCAGCCCCACCGGAGAACTCTGGGACATTCAGTACTTC. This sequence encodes CASSPTGELWDIQYF.

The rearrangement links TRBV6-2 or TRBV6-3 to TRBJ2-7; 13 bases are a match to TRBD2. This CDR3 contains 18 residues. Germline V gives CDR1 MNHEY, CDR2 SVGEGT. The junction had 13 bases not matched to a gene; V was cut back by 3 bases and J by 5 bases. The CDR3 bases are TGTGCCAGCAGTTATAAGGGACTAGCGGGGTTTACCAGCGACGAGCAGTACTTC. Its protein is CASSYKGLAGFTSDEQYF.

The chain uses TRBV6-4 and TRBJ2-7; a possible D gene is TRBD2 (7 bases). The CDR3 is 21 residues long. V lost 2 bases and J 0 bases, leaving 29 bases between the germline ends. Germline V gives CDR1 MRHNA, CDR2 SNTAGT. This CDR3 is CASSDPEGGRAKTLASYEQYF. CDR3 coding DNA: TGTGCCAGCAGTGACCCAGAGGGGGGGCGGGCCAAAACACTTGCCTCCTACGAGCAGTACTTC.

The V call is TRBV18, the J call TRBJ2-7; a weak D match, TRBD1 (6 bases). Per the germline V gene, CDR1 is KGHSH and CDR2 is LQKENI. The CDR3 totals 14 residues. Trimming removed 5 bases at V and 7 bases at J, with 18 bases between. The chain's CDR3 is CASSRTGPGQEQYF. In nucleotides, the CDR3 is TGTGCCAGCTCAAGAACAGGGCCCGGTCAAGAGCAGTACTTC.

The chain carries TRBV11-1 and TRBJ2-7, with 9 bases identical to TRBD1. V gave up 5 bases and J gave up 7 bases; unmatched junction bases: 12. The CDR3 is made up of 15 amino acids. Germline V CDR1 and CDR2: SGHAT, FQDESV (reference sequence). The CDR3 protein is CASSHSGTGRVEQYF. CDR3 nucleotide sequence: TGTGCCAGCAGCCACTCCGGGACAGGGCGCGTGGAGCAGTACTTC.

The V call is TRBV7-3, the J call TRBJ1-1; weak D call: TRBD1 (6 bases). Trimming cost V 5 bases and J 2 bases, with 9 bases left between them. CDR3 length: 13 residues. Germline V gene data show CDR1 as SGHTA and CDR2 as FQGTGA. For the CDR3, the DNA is TGTGCCAGCAGCGAACAGGGAAACACTGAAGCTTTCTTT. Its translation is CASSEQGNTEAFF.

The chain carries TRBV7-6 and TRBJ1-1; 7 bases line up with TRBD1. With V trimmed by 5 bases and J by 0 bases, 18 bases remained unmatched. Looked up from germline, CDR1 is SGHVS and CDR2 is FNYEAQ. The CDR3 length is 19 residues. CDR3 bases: TGTGCCAGCAGCCGAACCCAGGGACAGAGTACCCTCATGAACACTGAAGCTTTCTTT. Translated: CASSRTQGQSTLMNTEAFF. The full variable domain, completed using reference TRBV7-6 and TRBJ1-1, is GAGVSQSPRYKVTKRGQDVALRCDPISGHVSLYWYRQALGQGPEFLTYFNYEAQQDKSGLPNDRFSAERPEGSISTLTIQRTEQRDSAMYRCASSRTQGQSTLMNTEAFFGQGTRLTVV.

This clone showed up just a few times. DNA of the CDR3: TGTGCCAGCAGTGAACACCTAGAAGCTTTCTTT. It encodes CASSEHLEAFF. The chain couples TRBV2 to TRBJ1-1, with D hard to call. The germline V gene has CDR1 SNHLY and CDR2 FYNNEI. This CDR3 is built from 11 residues. Trimming took off 2 bases at V and 8 bases at J, with 6 bases between the two ends.

The DNA of the CDR3 is TGCGCCAGCAGCCAAGAGCGGGTCTTGCCTAATTACGAGCAGTACTTC. This codes for CASSQERVLPNYEQYF. The rearrangement joins TRBV4-3 to TRBJ2-7; D possibly corresponds to TRBD2 (5 bases). Trimming took off 0 bases at V and 4 bases at J, with 16 bases between the two ends. The CDR3 length is 16 residues. Germline lookup yields CDR1 LGHNA and CDR2 YSLEER.

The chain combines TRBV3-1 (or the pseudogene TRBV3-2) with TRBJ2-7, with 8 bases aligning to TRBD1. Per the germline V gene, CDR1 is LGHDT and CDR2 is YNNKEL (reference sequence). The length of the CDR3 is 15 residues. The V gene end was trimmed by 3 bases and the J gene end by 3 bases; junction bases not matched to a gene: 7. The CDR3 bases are TGTGCCAGCAGCCAGGGTCCCGGGACAGGCTACGAGCAGTACTTC. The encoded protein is CASSQGPGTGYEQYF.

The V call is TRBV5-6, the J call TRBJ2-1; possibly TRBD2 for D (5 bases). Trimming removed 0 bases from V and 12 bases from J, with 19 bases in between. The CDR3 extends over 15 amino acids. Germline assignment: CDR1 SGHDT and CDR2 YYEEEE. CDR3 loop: CASSLVPTRTEWQFF. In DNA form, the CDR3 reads TGTGCCAGCAGCTTGGTCCCCACTAGAACAGAGTGGCAGTTCTTC.

The DNA of the CDR3 is TGTGCCACCAGAATACATTACTCCGGGACTAGCGATTACGAGCAGTACTTC. This translates into CATRIHYSGTSDYEQYF. The chain employs TRBV24-1 and TRBJ2-7, with 10 positions matching TRBD2. V gave up 7 bases and J gave up 4 bases; unmatched junction bases: 15. The CDR3 totals 17 residues. Germline V lookup: CDR1 KGHDR, CDR2 SFDVKD.

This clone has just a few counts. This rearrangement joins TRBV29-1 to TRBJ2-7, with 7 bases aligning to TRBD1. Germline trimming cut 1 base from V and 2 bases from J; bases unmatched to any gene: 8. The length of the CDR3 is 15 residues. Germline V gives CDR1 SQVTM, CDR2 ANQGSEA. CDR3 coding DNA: TGCAGCGTTGAAGGTCATGACAGGGCTACCTACGAGCAGTACTTC. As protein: CSVEGHDRATYEQYF.